Reported below is one T cell receptor beta chain. Its target is not known. In the original analysis: Lowest detectable productive clonotype frequency was 2.59 x 10-5. Assay used: immunoSEQ multiplex PCR; TCRdb lists only in-frame clones, some missing. The D gene and trimming were derived from the DNA, and the V and J assignments and clone size from that table. Of about 45,000 clones in the sample, 80% to 90% are singletons; the top ten hold around 2.6%. This record comes from a study of STAT5B mutations in CD4+ large granular lymphocyte leukemia. Healthy controls were blood donor buffy coats. Whole-study findings and limits: Without putative leukemic clones, patient CD4-sorted repertoires remained more clonal than healthy CD4+ repertoires.

Germline CDR1 is SGHTA and CDR2 is FQGNSA. Deletions cut 5 bases from V and 0 bases from J, with 9 bases between. The CDR3 totals 14 residues. Input material: CD4+ T cells from blood buffy coats. This receptor was obtained from a human donor in good health. V and J are TRBV7-2 and TRBJ2-3; the D gene is possibly TRBD2 (6 bases). CDR3 residues: CASSRDSSTDTQYF. In DNA, the CDR3 is TGTGCCAGCAGCCGGGACTCCAGCACAGATACGCAGTATTTT.